One T cell receptor (beta chain) is described in this entry. The germline V gene has CDR1 SGHRS and CDR2 YFSETQ. Deletions cut 4 bases from V and 5 bases from J, with 15 bases between. The CDR3 is 14 amino acids. The sample belongs to a study of beta chain features in type 1 diabetes. As for the study in general: Age, gender and cell yields were similar between patients and healthy donors.

Every participating donor gave one draw, a heparinised blood sample averaging about 100 mL. The purity of all sorted populations exceeded 95%. The study reverse transcribed the entire isolated RNA, so it sequenced expressed TCRB transcripts. Millions of reads was the average for naive, central memory and regulatory T cell samples. Using immunoSEQ multiplex PCR, the repertoire was profiled, and TCRdb retains in-frame clones only, with some absent. Of fewer than 250,000 clones listed, over 12% are singletons. This chain joins TRBV5-1 and TRBJ1-1; D call uncertain. Specimen: naive CD4+ T cells from blood. The receptor was isolated from a middle-aged woman in good health. DNA for the CDR3: TGCGCCAGCAGCATAGACGGAAGCGGGACTGAAGCTTTCTTT. Translated, it gives CASSIDGSGTEAFF.